The T cell receptor (beta chain) under discussion was sequenced for a study of shared clonotypes between healthy human individuals. The CDR3 has 12 residues. Per germline, CDR1 SGHKS and CDR2 YYEKEE (reference sequence). The V end lost 5 bases, the J end lost 1 base, and 6 bases lay between the germline ends. The naive CD8 fraction comprised CD45RO-negative cells positively selected for CCR7 and excluded terminally differentiated effector memory CD45RA+ cells. A single count supports this clone. The data were produced by immunoSEQ multiplex PCR, yet TCRdb's version contains in-frame clones alone and is incomplete. Seen here are about 1.9 million clones, 93% observed once, and the top ten hold about 1.7%.

This receptor was obtained from a man aged 18-30 years in good health. Some clones in this sample may be carry-over from other donors' samples. The sample was naive CD8+ T cells from PBMCs. J is TRBJ2-5 and V is TRBV5-5; maybe TRBD2 (5 bases). The CDR3 DNA reads TGTGCCAGCAGTGGACTCCAAGAGACCCAGTACTTC. This encodes CASSGLQETQYF.